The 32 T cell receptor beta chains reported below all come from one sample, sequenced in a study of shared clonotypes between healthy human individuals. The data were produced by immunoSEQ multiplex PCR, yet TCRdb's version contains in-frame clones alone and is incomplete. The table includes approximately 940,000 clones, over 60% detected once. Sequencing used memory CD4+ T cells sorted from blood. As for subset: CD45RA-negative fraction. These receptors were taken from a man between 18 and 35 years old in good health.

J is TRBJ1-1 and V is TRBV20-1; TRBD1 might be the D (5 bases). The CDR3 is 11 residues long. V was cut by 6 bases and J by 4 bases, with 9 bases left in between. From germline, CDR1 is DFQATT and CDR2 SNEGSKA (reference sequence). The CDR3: CSAKTVTEAFF. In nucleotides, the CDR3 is TGCAGTGCCAAGACAGTCACTGAAGCTTTCTTT.

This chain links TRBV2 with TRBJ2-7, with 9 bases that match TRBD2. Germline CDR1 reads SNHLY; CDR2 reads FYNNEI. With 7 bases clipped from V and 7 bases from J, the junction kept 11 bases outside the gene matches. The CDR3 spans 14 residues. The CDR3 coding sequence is TGTGCCAGCATCCTTAGCGGGGGCCCGGGAGAGCAGTACTTC. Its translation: CASILSGGPGEQYF.

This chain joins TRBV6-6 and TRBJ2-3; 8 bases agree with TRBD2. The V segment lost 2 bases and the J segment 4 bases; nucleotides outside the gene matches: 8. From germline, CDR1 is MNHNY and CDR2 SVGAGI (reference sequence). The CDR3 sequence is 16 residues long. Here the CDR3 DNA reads TGTGCCAGCAGTTACGGTGCGGGAGGAGGGGCAGATACGCAGTATTTT. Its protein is CASSYGAGGGADTQYF.

The CDR3 region has the DNA TGTGCCAGCAGGGGGACAGGGGGTAGTACAGATACGCAGTATTTT. This sequence encodes CASRGTGGSTDTQYF. The V gene is TRBV7-9, the J gene TRBJ2-3, with 11 bases lining up with TRBD1. The CDR3 sequence is 15 residues long. The trim removed 6 bases at V and 3 bases at J, leaving 5 bases unmatched. Germline values: CDR1 SEHNR, CDR2 FQNEAQ (reference sequence).

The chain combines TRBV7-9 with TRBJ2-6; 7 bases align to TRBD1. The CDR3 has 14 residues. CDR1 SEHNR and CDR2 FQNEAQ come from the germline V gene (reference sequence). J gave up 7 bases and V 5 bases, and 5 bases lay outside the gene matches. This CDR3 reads CASSKRDSANVLTF. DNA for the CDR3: TGTGCCAGCAGCAAACGGGACAGCGCCAACGTCCTGACTTTC. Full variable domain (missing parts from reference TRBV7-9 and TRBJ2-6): DTGVSQNPRHKITKRGQNVTFRCDPISEHNRLYWYRQTLGQGPEFLTYFQNEAQLEKSRLLSDRFSAERPKGSFSTLEIQRTEQGDSAMYLCASSKRDSANVLTFGAGSRLTVL.

The CDR3 region has the DNA TGTGCCAGCAGCTTGGACAGGGTTGCGAACACCGGGGAGCTGTTTTTT. Its translation is CASSLDRVANTGELFF. The V call is TRBV11-2, the J call TRBJ2-2; 8 bases are shared with TRBD1. The germline V gene encodes CDR1 SGHAT and CDR2 FQNNGV. V lost 3 bases to trimming and J lost 0 bases; unmatched junction nucleotides: 3. There are 16 residues in the CDR3.

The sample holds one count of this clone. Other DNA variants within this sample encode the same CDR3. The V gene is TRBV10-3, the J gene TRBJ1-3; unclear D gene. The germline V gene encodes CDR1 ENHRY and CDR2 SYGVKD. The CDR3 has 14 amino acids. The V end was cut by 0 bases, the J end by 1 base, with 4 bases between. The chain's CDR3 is CAISESSSGNTIYF. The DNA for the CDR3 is TGTGCCATCAGTGAGTCAAGTTCTGGAAACACCATATATTTT.

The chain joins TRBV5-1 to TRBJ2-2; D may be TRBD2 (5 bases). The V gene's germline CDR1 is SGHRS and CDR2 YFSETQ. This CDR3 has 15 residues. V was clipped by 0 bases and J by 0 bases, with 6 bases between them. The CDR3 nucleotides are TGCGCCAGCAGCTTGGACGGGACGAACACCGGGGAGCTGTTTTTT. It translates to CASSLDGTNTGELFF.

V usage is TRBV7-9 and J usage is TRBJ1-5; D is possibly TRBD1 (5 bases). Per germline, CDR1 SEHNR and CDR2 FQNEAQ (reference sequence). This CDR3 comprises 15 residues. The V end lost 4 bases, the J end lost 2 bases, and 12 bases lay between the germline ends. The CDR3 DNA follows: TGTGCCAGCAGCTACATGGGGGTGGGCAATCAGCCCCAGCATTTT. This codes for CASSYMGVGNQPQHF.

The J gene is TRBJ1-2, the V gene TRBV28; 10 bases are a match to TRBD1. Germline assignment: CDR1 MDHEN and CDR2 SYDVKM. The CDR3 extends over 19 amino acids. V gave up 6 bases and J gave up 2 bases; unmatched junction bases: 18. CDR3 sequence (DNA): TGTGCCAGCAGCCCCCCCAACCCGGGACAGGGGAGGGGGAACTATGGCTACACCTTC. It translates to CASSPPNPGQGRGNYGYTF.

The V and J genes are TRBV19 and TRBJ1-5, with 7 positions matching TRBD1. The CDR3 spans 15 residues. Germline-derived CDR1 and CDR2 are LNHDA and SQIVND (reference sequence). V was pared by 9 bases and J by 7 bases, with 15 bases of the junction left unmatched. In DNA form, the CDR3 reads TGTGCCAGCACGGCTCGATCACAGGGGTTCCAGCCCCAGCATTTT. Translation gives CASTARSQGFQPQHF.

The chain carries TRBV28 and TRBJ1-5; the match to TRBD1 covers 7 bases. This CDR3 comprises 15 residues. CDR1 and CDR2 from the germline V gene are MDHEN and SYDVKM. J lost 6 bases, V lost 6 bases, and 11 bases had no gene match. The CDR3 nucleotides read TGTGCCAGCAGGCTAGGGACAGCGCAAATTCAGCCCCAGCATTTT. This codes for CASRLGTAQIQPQHF. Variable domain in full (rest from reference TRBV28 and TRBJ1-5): DVKVTQSSRYLVKRTGEKVFLECVQDMDHENMFWYRQDPGLGLRLIYFSYDVKMKEKGDIPEGYSVSREKKERFSLILESASTNQTSMYLCASRLGTAQIQPQHFGDGTRLSIL.

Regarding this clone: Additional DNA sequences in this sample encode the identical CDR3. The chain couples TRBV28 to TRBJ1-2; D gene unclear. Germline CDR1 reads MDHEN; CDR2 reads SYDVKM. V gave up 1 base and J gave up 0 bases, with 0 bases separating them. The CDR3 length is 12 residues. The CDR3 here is CASSLSNYGYTF. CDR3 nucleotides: TGTGCCAGCAGTTTATCTAACTATGGCTACACCTTC.

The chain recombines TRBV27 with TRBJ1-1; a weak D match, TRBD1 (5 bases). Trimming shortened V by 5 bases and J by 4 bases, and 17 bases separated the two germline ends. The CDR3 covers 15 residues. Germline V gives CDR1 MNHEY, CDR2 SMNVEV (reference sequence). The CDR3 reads CASSPSWGDSTEAFF. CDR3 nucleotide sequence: TGTGCCAGCAGTCCCTCTTGGGGGGATTCCACTGAAGCTTTCTTT.

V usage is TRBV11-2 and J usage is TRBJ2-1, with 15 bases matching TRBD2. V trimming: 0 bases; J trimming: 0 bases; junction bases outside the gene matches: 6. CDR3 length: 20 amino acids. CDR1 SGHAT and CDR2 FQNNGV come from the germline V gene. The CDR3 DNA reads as TGTGCCAGCAGCTTAGATCGAAGGACTAGCGGGAGGGCCTCCTACAATGAGCAGTTCTTC. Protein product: CASSLDRRTSGRASYNEQFF.

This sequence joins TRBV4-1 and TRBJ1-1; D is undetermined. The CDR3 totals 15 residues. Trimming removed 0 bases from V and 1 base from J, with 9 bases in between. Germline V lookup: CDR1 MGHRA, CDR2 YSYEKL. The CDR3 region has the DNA TGCGCCAGCAGCCAAGACCGGACGGCGAACACTGAAGCTTTCTTT. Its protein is CASSQDRTANTEAFF.

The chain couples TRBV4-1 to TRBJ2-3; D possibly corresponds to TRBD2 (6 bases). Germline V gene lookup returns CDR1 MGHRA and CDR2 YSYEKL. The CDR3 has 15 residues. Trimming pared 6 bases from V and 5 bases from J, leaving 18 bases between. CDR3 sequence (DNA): TGCGCCAGCAGGGCCCCGGGAGTTAGGGGAGATACGCAGTATTTT. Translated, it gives CASRAPGVRGDTQYF.

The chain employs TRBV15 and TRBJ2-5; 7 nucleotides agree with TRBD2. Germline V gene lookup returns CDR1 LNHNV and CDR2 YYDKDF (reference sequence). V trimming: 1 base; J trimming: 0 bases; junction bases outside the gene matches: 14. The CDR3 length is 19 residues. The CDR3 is CATSRGTGGTLFYQETQYF. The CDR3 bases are TGTGCCACCAGCAGAGGGACCGGGGGGACTCTATTCTACCAAGAGACCCAGTACTTC.

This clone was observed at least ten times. CDR3 bases: TGTGCCAGCCTCCGAGCGGGAGGGCCCTACGAGCAGTACTTC. It specifies CASLRAGGPYEQYF. The V gene is TRBV5-4, the J gene TRBJ2-7; TRBD2 matches at 10 bases. From germline, CDR1 is SGHNT and CDR2 YYREEE (reference sequence). The ends lost 7 bases at V and 2 bases at J; junction bases unmatched: 6. This CDR3 has 14 residues.

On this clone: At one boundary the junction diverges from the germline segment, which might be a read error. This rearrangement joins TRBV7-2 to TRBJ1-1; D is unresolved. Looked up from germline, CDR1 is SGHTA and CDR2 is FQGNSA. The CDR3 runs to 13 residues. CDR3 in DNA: TGTGCCAGCAGCTACCCCGATACGGGTGAACCTTTCTTT. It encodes CASSYPDTGEPFF. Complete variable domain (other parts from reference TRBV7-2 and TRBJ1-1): GAGVSQSPSNKVTEKGKDVELRCDPISGHTALYWYRQSLGQGLEFLIYFQGNSAPDKSGLPSDRFSAERTGGSVSTLTIQRTQQEDSAVYLCASSYPDTGEPFFGQGTRLTVV.

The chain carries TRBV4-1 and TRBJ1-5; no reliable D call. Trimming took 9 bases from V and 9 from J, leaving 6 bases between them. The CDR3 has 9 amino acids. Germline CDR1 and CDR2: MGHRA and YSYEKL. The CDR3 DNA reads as TGCGCCAGTTTATGGCCCCAGCATTTT. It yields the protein CASLWPQHF.

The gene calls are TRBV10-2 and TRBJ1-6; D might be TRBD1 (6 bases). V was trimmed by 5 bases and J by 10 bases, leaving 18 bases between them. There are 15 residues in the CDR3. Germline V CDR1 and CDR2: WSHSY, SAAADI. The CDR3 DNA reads TGCGCCAGCAGTCGGACTGGGGAAGGGGGATCACCCCTCCACTTT. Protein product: CASSRTGEGGSPLHF.

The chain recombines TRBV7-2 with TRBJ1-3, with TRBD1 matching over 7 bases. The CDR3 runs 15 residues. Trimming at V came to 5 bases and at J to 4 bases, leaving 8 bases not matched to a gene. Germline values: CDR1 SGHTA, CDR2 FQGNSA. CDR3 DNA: TGTGCCAGCAGCCAGGCCACGACAGGGGGAAACACCATATATTTT. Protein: CASSQATTGGNTIYF.

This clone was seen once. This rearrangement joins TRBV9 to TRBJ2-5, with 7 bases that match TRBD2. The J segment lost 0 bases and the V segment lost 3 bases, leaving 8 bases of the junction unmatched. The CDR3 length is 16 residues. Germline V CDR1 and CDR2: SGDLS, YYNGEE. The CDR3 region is CASSDQRDFYQETQYF. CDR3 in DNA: TGTGCCAGCAGCGACCAGCGGGACTTCTACCAAGAGACCCAGTACTTC.

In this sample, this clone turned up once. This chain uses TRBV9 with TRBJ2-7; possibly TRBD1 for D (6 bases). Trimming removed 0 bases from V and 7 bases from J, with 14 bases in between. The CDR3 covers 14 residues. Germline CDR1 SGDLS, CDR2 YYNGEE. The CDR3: CASSVGQELGEQYF. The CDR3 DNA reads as TGTGCCAGCAGCGTAGGACAGGAACTAGGTGAGCAGTACTTC.

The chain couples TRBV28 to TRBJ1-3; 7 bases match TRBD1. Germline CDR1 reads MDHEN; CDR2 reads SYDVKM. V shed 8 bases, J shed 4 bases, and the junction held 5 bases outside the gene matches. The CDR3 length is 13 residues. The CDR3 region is CASVRTGGNTIYF. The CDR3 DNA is TGTGCCAGCGTCCGGACAGGAGGAAACACCATATATTTT.

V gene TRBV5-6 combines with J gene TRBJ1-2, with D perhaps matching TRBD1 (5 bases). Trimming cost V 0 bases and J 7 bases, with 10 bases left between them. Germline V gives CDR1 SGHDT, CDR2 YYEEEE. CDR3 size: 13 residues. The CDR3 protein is CASSLEQGGGYTF. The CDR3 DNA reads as TGTGCCAGCAGCTTGGAGCAGGGTGGTGGCTACACCTTC.

CDR3 sequence reads: CASSVVEGPKYF. CDR3 nucleotide sequence: TGTGCCAGCAGCGTAGTCGAGGGGCCTAAGTACTTC. The J gene is TRBJ2-4, the V gene TRBV9; either TRBD1 or TRBD2 may fit D (5 bases each). From germline, CDR1 is SGDLS and CDR2 YYNGEE. Trimming stripped 0 bases from V and 14 bases from J, with 12 bases between. The CDR3 extends over 12 amino acids.

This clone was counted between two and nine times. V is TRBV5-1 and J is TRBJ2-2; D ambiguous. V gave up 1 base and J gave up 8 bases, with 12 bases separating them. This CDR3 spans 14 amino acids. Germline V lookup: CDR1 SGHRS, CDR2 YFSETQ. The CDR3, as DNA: TGCGCCAGCAGCTTGTCTCCATTCGGTGGGGAGCTGTTTTTT. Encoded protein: CASSLSPFGGELFF.

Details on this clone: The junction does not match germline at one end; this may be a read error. The CDR3 sequence is CAGSGEGSYEQYF. The CDR3 DNA reads TGTGCCGGCAGCGGGGAGGGTTCCTACGAGCAGTACTTC. The chain has TRBV28 and TRBJ2-7, with 7 bases lining up with TRBD2. Germline values: CDR1 MDHEN, CDR2 SYDVKM. The CDR3 is made up of 13 amino acids.

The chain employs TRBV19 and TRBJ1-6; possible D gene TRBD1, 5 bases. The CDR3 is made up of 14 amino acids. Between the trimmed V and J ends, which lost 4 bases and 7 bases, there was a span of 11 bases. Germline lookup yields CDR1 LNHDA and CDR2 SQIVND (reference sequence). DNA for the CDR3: TGTGCCAGTAGTAACGGGGCTGGCAATTCACCCCTCCACTTT. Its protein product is CASSNGAGNSPLHF.

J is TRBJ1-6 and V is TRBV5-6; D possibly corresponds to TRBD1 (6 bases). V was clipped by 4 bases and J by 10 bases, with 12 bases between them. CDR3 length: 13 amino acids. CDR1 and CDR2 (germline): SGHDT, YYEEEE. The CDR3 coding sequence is TGTGCCAGCAGCGGGGACATTGCCTCACCCCTCCACTTT. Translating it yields CASSGDIASPLHF.